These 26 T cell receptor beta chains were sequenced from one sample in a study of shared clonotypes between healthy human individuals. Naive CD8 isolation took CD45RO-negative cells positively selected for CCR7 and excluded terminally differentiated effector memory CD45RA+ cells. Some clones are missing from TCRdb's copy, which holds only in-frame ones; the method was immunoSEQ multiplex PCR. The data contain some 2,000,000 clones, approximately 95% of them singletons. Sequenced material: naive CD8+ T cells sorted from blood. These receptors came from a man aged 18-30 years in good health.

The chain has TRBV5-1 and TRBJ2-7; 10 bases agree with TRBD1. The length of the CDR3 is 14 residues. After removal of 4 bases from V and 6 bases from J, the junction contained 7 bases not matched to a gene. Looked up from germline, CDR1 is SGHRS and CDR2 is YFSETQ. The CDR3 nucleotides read TGCGCCAGCAGCCCGGGACAGGGGAGCTTCGAGCAGTACTTC. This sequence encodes CASSPGQGSFEQYF. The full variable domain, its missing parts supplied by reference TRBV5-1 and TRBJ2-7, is KAGVTQTPRYLIKTRGQQVTLSCSPISGHRSVSWYQQTPGQGLQFLFEYFSETQRNKGNFPGRFSGRQFSNSRSEMNVSTLELGDSALYLCASSPGQGSFEQYFGPGTRLTVT.

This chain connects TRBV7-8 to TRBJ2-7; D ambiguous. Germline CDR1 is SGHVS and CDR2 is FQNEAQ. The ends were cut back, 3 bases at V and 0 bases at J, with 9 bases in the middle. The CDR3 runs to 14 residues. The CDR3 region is CASSFVGSSYEQYF. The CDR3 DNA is TGTGCCAGCAGCTTCGTGGGAAGCTCCTACGAGCAGTACTTC.

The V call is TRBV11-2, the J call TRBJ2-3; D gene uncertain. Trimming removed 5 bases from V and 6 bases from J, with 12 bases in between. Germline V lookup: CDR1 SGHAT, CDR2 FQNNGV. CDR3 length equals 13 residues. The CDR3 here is CASSPAVADTQYF. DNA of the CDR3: TGTGCCAGCAGCCCCGCAGTGGCGGATACGCAGTATTTT.

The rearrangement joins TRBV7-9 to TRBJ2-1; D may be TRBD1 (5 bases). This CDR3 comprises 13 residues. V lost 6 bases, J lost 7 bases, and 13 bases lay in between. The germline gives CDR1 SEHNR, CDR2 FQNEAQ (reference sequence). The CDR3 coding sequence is TGTGCCAGCAGGGAGCAGGGTTGGAATGAGCAGTTCTTC. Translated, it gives CASREQGWNEQFF.

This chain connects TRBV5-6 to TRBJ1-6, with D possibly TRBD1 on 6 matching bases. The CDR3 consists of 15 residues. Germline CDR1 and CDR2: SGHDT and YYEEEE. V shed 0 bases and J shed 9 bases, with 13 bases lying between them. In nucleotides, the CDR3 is TGTGCCAGCAGCTTGGAGGACAGTGGTCCTTCACCCCTCCACTTT. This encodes CASSLEDSGPSPLHF.

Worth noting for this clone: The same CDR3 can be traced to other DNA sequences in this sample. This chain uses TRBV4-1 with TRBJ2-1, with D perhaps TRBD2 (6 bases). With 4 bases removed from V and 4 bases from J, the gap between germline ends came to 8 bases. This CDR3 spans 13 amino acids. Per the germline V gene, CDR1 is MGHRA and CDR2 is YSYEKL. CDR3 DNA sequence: TGCGCCAGCAGCCTAGGACTATACAATGAGCAGTTCTTC. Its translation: CASSLGLYNEQFF.

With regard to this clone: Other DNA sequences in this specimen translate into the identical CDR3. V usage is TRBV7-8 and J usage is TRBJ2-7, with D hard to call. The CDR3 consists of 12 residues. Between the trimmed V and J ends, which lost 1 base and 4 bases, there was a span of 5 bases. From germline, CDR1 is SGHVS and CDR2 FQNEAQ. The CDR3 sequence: CASSLGEYEQYF. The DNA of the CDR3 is TGTGCCAGCAGCTTAGGAGAGTACGAGCAGTACTTC.

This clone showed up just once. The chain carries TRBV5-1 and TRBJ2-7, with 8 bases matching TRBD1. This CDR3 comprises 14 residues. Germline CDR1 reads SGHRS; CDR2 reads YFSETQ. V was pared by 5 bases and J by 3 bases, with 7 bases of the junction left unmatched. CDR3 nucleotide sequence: TGCGCCAGCAGGTTTTTCGGACAGGGCTACGAGCAGTACTTC. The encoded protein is CASRFFGQGYEQYF.

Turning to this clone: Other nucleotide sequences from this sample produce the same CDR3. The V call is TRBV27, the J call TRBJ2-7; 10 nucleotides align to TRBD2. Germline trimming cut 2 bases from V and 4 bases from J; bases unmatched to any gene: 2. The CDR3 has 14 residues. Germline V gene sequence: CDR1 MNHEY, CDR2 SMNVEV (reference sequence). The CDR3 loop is CASSLASGSYEQYF. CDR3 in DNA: TGTGCCAGCAGTTTAGCTAGCGGGAGTTACGAGCAGTACTTC.

This CDR3 is CASSLGTPYYGYTF. CDR3 coding DNA: TGTGCCAGCAGCTTAGGGACCCCTTACTATGGCTACACCTTC. The V call is TRBV7-9, the J call TRBJ1-2; no clear D gene. V lost 1 base to trimming and J lost 3 bases, with 9 bases between them. The length of the CDR3 is 14 residues. CDR1 SEHNR and CDR2 FQNEAQ come from the germline V gene (reference sequence). The variable domain in full, with the rest retrieved from reference TRBV7-9 and TRBJ1-2, is DTGVSQNPRHKITKRGQNVTFRCDPISEHNRLYWYRQTLGQGPEFLTYFQNEAQLEKSRLLSDRFSAERPKGSFSTLEIQRTEQGDSAMYLCASSLGTPYYGYTFGSGTRLTVV.

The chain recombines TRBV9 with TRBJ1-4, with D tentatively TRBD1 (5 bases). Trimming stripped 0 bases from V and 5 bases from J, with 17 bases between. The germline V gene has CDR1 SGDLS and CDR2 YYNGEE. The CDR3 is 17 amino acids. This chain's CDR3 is CASSVEGSGRANEKLFF. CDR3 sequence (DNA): TGTGCCAGCAGCGTAGAGGGATCGGGACGGGCAAATGAAAAACTGTTTTTT.

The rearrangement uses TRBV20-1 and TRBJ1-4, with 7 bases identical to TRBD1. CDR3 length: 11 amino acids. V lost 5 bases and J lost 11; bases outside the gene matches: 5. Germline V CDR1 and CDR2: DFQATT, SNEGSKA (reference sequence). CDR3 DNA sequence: TGCAGTGCTCCCCAGGGGGGGAAACTGTTTTTT. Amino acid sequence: CSAPQGGKLFF.

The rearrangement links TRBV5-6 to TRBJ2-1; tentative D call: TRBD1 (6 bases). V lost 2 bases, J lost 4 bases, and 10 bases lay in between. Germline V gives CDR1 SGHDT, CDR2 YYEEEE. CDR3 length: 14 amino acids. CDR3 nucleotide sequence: TGTGCCAGCAGCTTCGACGGACAGTACAATGAGCAGTTCTTC. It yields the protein CASSFDGQYNEQFF.

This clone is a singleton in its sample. CDR3 nucleotide sequence: TGTGCCAGTAGTCCGTCACCAGGAAACTGGCCCTATGGCTACACCTTC. Its translation is CASSPSPGNWPYGYTF. The chain joins TRBV19 to TRBJ1-2, with D unresolved. Germline V gives CDR1 LNHDA, CDR2 SQIVND (reference sequence). Between the trimmed V and J ends, which lost 5 bases and 4 bases, there was a span of 20 bases. The CDR3 sequence is 16 residues long.

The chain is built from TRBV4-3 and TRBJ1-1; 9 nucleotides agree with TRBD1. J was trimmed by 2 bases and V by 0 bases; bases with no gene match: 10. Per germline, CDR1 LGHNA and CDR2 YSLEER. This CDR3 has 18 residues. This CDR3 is CASSQEPAGQGLNTEAFF. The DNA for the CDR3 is TGCGCCAGCAGCCAAGAACCCGCGGGACAGGGATTAAACACTGAAGCTTTCTTT.

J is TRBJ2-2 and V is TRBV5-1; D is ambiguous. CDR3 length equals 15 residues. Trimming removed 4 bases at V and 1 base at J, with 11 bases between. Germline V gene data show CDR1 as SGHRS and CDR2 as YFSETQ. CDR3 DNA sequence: TGCGCCAGCAGCCTTTTCCTAGAGAACACCGGGGAGCTGTTTTTT. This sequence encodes CASSLFLENTGELFF.

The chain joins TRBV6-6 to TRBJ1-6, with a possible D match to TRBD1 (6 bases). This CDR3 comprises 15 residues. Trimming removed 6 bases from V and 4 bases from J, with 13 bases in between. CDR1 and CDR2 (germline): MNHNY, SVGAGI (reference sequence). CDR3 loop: CASREQGMYNSPLHF. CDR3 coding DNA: TGTGCCAGCAGGGAACAGGGCATGTATAATTCACCCCTCCACTTT.

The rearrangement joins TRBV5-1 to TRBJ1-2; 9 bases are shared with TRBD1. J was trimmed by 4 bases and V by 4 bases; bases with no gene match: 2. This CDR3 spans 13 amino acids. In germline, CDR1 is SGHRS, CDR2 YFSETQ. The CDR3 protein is CASSRDRVYGYTF. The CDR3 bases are TGCGCCAGCAGCAGGGACAGGGTCTATGGCTACACCTTC.

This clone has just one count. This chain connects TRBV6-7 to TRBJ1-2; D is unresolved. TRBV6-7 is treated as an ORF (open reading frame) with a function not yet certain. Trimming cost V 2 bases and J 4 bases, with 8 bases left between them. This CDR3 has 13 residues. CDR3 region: CASSYLGIYGYTF. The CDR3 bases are TGTGCCAGCAGTTACCTAGGGATCTATGGCTACACCTTC.

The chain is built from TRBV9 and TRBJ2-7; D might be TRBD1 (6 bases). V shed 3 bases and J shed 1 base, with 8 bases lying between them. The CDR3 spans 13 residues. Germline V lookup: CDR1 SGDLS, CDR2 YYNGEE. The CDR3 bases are TGTGCCAGCAGCGGCAGGGGTTCCTACGAGCAGTACTTC. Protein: CASSGRGSYEQYF.

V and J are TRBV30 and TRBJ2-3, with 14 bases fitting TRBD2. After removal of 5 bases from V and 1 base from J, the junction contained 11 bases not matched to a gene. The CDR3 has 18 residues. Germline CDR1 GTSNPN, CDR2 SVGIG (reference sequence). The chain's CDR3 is CAWDIGTSGSPGTDTQYF. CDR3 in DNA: TGTGCCTGGGATATAGGGACTAGCGGGAGTCCCGGCACAGATACGCAGTATTTT.

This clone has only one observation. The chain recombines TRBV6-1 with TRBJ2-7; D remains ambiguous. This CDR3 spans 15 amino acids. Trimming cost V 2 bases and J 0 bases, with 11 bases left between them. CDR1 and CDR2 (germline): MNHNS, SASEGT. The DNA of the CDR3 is TGTGCCAGCAGTGAATGGTGGGATTCCTCCTACGAGCAGTACTTC. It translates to CASSEWWDSSYEQYF.

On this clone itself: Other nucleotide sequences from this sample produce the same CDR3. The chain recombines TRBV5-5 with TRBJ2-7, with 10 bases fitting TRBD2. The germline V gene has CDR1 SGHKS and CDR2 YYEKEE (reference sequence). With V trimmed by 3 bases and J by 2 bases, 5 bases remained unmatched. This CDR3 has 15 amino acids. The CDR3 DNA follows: TGTGCCAGCAGCTCCCTAGCGGGGGCCCCCTACGAGCAGTACTTC. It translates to CASSSLAGAPYEQYF.

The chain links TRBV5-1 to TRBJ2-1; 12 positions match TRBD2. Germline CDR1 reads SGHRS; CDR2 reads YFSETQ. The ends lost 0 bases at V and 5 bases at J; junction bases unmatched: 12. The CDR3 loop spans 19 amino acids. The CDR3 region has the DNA TGCGCCAGCAGCTTGGGACTAGCGGGAGAAGGAGTTGGAGACAATGAGCAGTTCTTC. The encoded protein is CASSLGLAGEGVGDNEQFF.

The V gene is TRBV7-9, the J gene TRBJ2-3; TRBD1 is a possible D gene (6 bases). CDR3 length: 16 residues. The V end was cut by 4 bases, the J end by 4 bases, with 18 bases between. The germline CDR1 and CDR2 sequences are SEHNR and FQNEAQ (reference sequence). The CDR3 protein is CASSSVGTGNPDTQYF. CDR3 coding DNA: TGTGCCAGCAGCTCAGTGGGCACAGGGAATCCAGATACGCAGTATTTT.

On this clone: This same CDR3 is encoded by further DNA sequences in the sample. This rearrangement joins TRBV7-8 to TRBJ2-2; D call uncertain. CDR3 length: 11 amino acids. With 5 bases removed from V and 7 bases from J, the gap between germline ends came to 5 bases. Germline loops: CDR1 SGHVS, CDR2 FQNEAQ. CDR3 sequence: CASSLLGELFF. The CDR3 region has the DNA TGTGCCAGCAGCCTCCTCGGGGAGCTGTTTTTT.